This T cell receptor beta chain was sequenced during a study of cytomegalovirus exposure and HLA in healthy donors (dated by TCRdb to the late 2010s). General notes on the study: According to an earlier analysis of a few hundred of the donors, some 170 million T cells yielded over 90 million unique TCR beta sequences and less than 300 Gb of sequence data. Roughly 5 DR-DQ haplotypes were handled as single units for association and clustering because linkage in the cohort was strong. Donor age, sex, ethnicity and CMV serostatus were collected together with the repertoire data. The study profiled the T cell repertoires of hundreds of subjects by immunosequencing and related them to cytomegalovirus serostatus. Of the roughly 400 genotyped donors, 81% were placed in the genetic ancestry cluster associated with self-reported Caucasian donors. Typing coverage differed by locus: A, B, C, DRB1 and DQB1 were typed in about 629-640 donors, DQA1 in 522, DPA1 in 600 to 610, and DPB1 in just under 490. To study patterns of TCR occurrence, a later analysis re-analyzed previously published TCR beta repertoires from 600 to 750 donors and added high-resolution HLA genotyping. An earlier analysis of several hundred of the donors applied high-throughput TCR beta sequencing to assess whether each TCR beta V gene segment acted as functional or pseudogenic. A separate validation cohort of roughly 110 different subjects was used in addition to the 666-subject first cohort. Both class I and class II loci were covered by HLA typing, at four-digit resolution. All discovery cohort repertoires had been generated on a single sequencing platform. To predict cytomegalovirus infection status, the study combined high-throughput TCR immunosequencing, statistical association of individual TCRs with disease status, and machine learning. Approximately 310 gigabases of sequencing data and approximately 85 million unique TCR sequences were included in an early release covering about 620 HLA-typed donors. In the later analysis, no new phenotypic data were used to find candidate immune exposures; instead, reliance was placed on TCR beta sequences and their occurrence across donors. The study aimed to test whether cataloging public T cell receptors could reveal signatures of past pathogen exposure. Genome-wide SNP genotypes for about 65% of the roughly 670 donors were used in a later genetic analysis, which treated that subset as a discovery cohort. Across roughly 420 genotyped donors of the cohort, an average of about 240,000 unique TCR beta nucleotide sequences per donor were sequenced, and about a sixth of those sequences were non-productive. Points the paper makes about the study in general: Some 16 rarely observed V segments, including chromosome 9 orphons, were excluded from the earlier analysis of just under 600 of the donors because counts were too low. According to a later analysis, most CMV-associated TCR beta chains appeared to be HLA-restricted, and the HLA associations seemed to be driven largely by CMV exposure. Most TCR sequences were seen in very few donors, while some public TCRs were found in many individuals. According to a later genetic analysis, donors in an Asian-associated ancestry cluster had fewer N-insertions in productive TCRs than the roughly 670-donor mean. An association between a missense DCLRE1C variant and V-gene and J-gene trimming of TCR beta chains was found in a later genetic analysis and replicated in an independent cohort. A further reported finding was that TCR beta sequences accurately predicted the HLA-A and HLA-B alleles for most subjects in the first cohort. This cohort had only TCR beta chains sequenced, and the lack of alpha or paired-chain data limited which features could be detected. Presence/absence analyses assumed roughly uniform sequencing depth across donors, an assumption that may not hold. In an earlier analysis of under 600 of the donors, most TCR beta V segments were observed in productive rearrangements about 87% or about 30% of the time, broadly matching IMGT annotations. The 87-base-pair reads could not distinguish some IMGT-functional V segments, including TRBV6-2 and TRBV6-3, so those segments were excluded. A later analysis reported that several top co-occurrence clusters appeared linked to parvovirus B19, influenza, CMV and Epstein-Barr virus. Because some donors lacked HLA typing at each locus, the association tests relied only on the typed subset. For the cohort, immune exposure information was limited to CMV serostatus. Compared with equally common non-associated chains, HLA-associated TCR beta chains in a later analysis were more clonally expanded and had lower generation probabilities. Linkage disequilibrium might explain the correlated functional status among segregating V segments, but an unknown experimental factor could not be ruled out. Cytomegalovirus status was reported to be diagnosed by the classifier with high specificity and sensitivity in both the original and validation cohorts. Assigning TCR associations to individual alleles was difficult when HLA alleles, especially DR and DQ, strongly co-occurred. In vitro tests confirmed that a few of the cytomegalovirus-associated TCR beta chains recognize cytomegalovirus antigens. A later analysis found that TCR association rates varied across HLA loci, with DRB1 alleles showing the most associated TCRs and HLA-C alleles the fewest. A total of 150 to 200 TCR beta chains were listed by the study as associated with cytomegalovirus. The authors suggested that the approach could potentially be generalized to other disease states and immunological phenotypes. The sequencing pipeline was judged likely to have produced a cluster of highly shared sequence variants as a technical artifact. At a false discovery rate of 0.05, a later analysis linked around 15,000 TCR beta sequences to specific HLA alleles.

CDR1 and CDR2 are read off the germline V gene as SGHVS and FQNEAQ. After removal of 1 base from V and 3 bases from J, the junction retains 5 bases not matched to a gene. From cysteine to phenylalanine, the CDR3 is 16 amino acids long. Only the CDR3 portion is preserved as DNA: 48 bases, with reading frame beginning at the first base. The cohort comprised 666 healthy bone marrow donors. Cohort members were all nominally healthy when sampled, although unrecorded immune exposures were likely present. The donor was CMV seropositive and was included in the group of 250 to 300 seropositive cohort members. A peripheral blood sample was provided by each donor, and peripheral blood mononuclear cells were used for TCR beta sequencing. The Qiagen DNeasy Blood Extraction Kit was used to extract genomic DNA from the blood cell samples. The library relied on the immunoSEQ multiplex PCR assay. The multiplex PCR relied on a mix of 60 forward primers for TCR Vbeta segments and 13 reverse primers for TCR Jbeta segments. A multiplex PCR assay on genomic DNA amplified the CDR3 region of rearranged TCR beta genes. The Illumina HiSeq System was used to sequence the amplified TCR beta libraries as 87-base-pair reads. On the study's bioinformatics: Across the 666 repertoires, a later analysis counted tens of millions of unique TCR beta chains, some 11 million of which were shared by at least two donors. To remove PCR and sequencing errors, raw reads were error-corrected and collapsed into unique sequences using a nearest-neighbor algorithm that merged closely related sequences. CDR3 sequences were aligned to IMGT reference sequences to assign V, D and J gene segments. For a sequence to be retained, a match of at least six nucleotides was required to both a V gene segment and a J gene segment. A rearrangement counted as productive if the CDR3 had no stop codons and remained in frame with V and J, and every other rearrangement counted as non-productive. Following IMGT convention, CDR3 was defined as the stretch from the second conserved V-encoded cysteine up to the conserved J-encoded phenylalanine. The earlier analysis of approximately 590 of the donors excluded any sequence lacking an unambiguous match to a single V gene segment. An earlier analysis of under 750 of the donors called V segments functional above 56.7% productive rearrangements and segregating when the between-donor standard deviation exceeded 5%. A statistical classification framework was developed to diagnose cytomegalovirus status using the catalog of TCR beta chain sequences. A later analysis assigned V and J genes by comparing TCR nucleotide sequences with IMGT/GENE-DB human TR gene sequences. A later analysis assigned CDR3 sequences and most-parsimonious VDJ recombination scenarios with the TCRdist pipeline. A later analysis defined each TCR beta chain by its CDR3 amino acid sequence plus V-gene family, and excluded reads lacking a unique V-gene family. To address suspected cross-contamination and a sequencing artifact, a later analysis removed over 500 highly shared, low-generation-probability nucleotide sequences. For each public chain, a later analysis derived a clonal expansion index from normalized ranks of inferred template counts within each repertoire. In a later analysis, generation probabilities were computed using a VDJ recombination model fitted to out-of-frame rearrangements, and the results were checked against IGoR. Hypergeometric tests were used in a later analysis to score TCR-TCR, TCR-HLA and TCR-CMV co-occurrence, with a repertoire-size bias correction applied to the TCR pairs. False discovery rates were estimated in a later analysis by permuting HLA or CMV assignments 20 times. In a later analysis, co-occurring TCRs were grouped using DBSCAN, and TCRdist sequence similarity was added for clustering within HLA-allele-positive subsets. Repertoires with fewer than 30,000 or more than 120,000 public chains, plus five repertoires with anomalous nucleotide sharing, were excluded from co-occurrence clustering. Not all clones reach the TCRdb copy of this immuneACCESS table, which keeps in-frame sequences only. Checked studies attribute under half of the gap to unresolved V genes and leave the rest unexplained. V and J calls and clone size are those listed in that table; D and trimming were worked out from the DNA. The sample includes 150,000 to 200,000 clones, with 75% observed a single time. The ten largest account for 7.7% of the sample.

As regards this clone: Which antigen it targets is not known. Qualities for individual bases were not recorded, and no much larger clone is one base off.

This TCR came from a woman aged 40-49 years in good health and CMV-seropositive. The rearrangement combines TRBV7-8 with TRBJ2-2; 7 junctional bases match TRBD2. What was sequenced was PBMCs. The CDR3 sequence is CASSLVAGDYTGELFF. The sequenced DNA: TGTGCCAGCAGCTTAGTCGCGGGAGATTACACCGGGGAGCTGTTTTTT.